This T cell receptor (beta chain) was obtained from a study of blood T cell repertoires in COVID-19. Study overall: Sources were T cells, B-cell-depleted T cells, or PBMCs; the material itself was cDNA or gDNA.

The sample holds a few counts of this clone. This study enrolled people aged about 18 to 100 from 24 US geographic areas. Only in-frame clones appear in the TCRdb table, and some are missing; sequencing was by immunoSEQ multiplex PCR. This sample has over 250,000 clones, with around nine tenths found just once. The germline V gene encodes CDR1 DFQATT and CDR2 SNEGSKA (reference sequence). The CDR3 has 14 residues. The V segment lost 3 bases and the J segment 4 bases; nucleotides outside the gene matches: 6. The rearrangement joins TRBV20-1 to TRBJ1-2; 9 nucleotides line up with TRBD1. This TCR was recovered from a man in his 60s who had recovered from COVID-19. Sample: PBMCs or T cells enriched from blood (not recorded which). CDR3 protein: CSASSLGQGYGYTF. The CDR3, as DNA: TGCAGTGCTAGTAGCTTGGGACAGGGCTATGGCTACACCTTC.